This entry features one T cell receptor (beta chain) sequence. Its antigen remains unknown. Expressed TCRB transcripts got sequenced, as all isolated RNA was reverse transcribed. The table came from immunoSEQ multiplex PCR; TCRdb's copy has only in-frame clones and leaves some out. The table includes more than 85,000 clones, less than 40% detected once. The data originate from a study of beta chain features in type 1 diabetes. Study-level information: The study found patients and healthy donors alike in age, gender and cell yields. Study results and caveats: Naive, central memory and Treg TCRB repertoires appeared more alike in patients than in healthy donors. Shortening that was moderate but significant affected the TCRB CDR3s of Type 1 diabetes patients in all four CD4+ subsets.

The material sequenced was stem cell memory CD4+ T cells from blood. This receptor was identified in a young woman in good health.

The DNA for the CDR3 is TGTGCCAGCAGTGCTAGCGGGAGCACAGATACGCAGTATTTT. Translation: CASSASGSTDTQYF. The chain combines TRBV6-1 with TRBJ2-3; 8 bases match TRBD2. The CDR3 totals 14 residues. V was pared by 4 bases and J by 0 bases, with 0 bases of the junction left unmatched. Germline lookup yields CDR1 MNHNS and CDR2 SASEGT.